This entry is about one TCR beta chain. Its antigen remains unidentified. This record belongs to a study of cytomegalovirus exposure and HLA in healthy donors. Findings and limits, study-wide: Earlier analysis found most TCR beta V segments productive about 90% or about 30% of the time. Specificity for CMV antigens was confirmed in vitro for three of the CMV-associated chains. 164 TCR beta chains were listed as cytomegalovirus-associated. More clonal expansion characterized HLA-associated TCR beta chains than equally common others in a later analysis.

PCR employed 60 Vbeta and 13 Jbeta primers. Measured with immunoSEQ multiplex PCR; TCRdb has only the in-frame clones, and not every one. The sample contains 79,000 or so clones, 65% to 75% of which appear only once. V shed 0 bases, J shed 5 bases, and the junction held 3 bases outside the gene matches. The CDR3 covers 15 residues. Germline CDR1 SGHTA, CDR2 FQGTGA. V gene TRBV7-3 combines with J gene TRBJ2-7; 11 bases fit TRBD1. Sequences were obtained from PBMCs. This sequence originates from a woman aged 35 to 49 in good health and CMV-seropositive. CDR3 DNA sequence: TGTGCCAGCAGCTTAACGGGACAGGGGGTCCACGAGCAGTACTTC. Amino acids: CASSLTGQGVHEQYF.